The subject of this entry is one T cell receptor beta chain. Its antigen is unknown. There are no base qualities to consult, and no much larger clone falls within one base. The CDR3 runs 14 amino acids, cysteine and phenylalanine included. The CDR3 DNA has 42 bases and is translated from base 1. The germline V gene specifies ENHRY as CDR1 and SYGVKD as CDR2. At the junction V is shortened by 6 bases and J by 8 bases, with 14 bases in between. The source of the sample is a study of radiotherapy plus CTLA-4 blockade in lung cancer (dated by TCRdb to 2016 to 2019). Background for the entire study: Among enrolled patients, under 20% had an objective response and roughly 31% reached disease control.

Focal radiation therapy combined with CTLA-4 blockade (ipilimumab) was tested in patients with chemo-refractory metastatic non-small-cell lung cancer. General study outcomes and caveats: After treatment with radiotherapy and ipilimumab, TCR clones that originated in tumors expanded in peripheral blood. The strongest predictors of response, as reported, were early dynamic changes in blood T cell clones along with a rise in serum interferon-beta after radiation.

Libraries were made using the immunoSEQ multiplex PCR assay. Not all clones reach the TCRdb copy of this immuneACCESS table, which keeps in-frame sequences only. Checked studies attribute under half of the gap to unresolved V genes and leave the rest unexplained. The table for this sample lists about 67,000 clones; roughly three quarters of them were counted only once. The leading ten clones occupy 16% of the sample. This sequence was found in a human donor with non-small cell lung cancer whose response to radiotherapy plus ipilimumab could not be evaluated. Some clones in this sample may be carry-over from other donors' samples. Here the chain combines TRBV10-3 and TRBJ1-6, with TRBD1 tentatively as D gene (6 bases match). Sequenced material: peripheral blood, taken from a patient treated with radiotherapy plus ipilimumab. The nucleotide sequence reads TGTGCCATCAGCCTGGACAGTCGGGATTCACCCCTCCACTTT. The encoded protein is CAISLDSRDSPLHF.